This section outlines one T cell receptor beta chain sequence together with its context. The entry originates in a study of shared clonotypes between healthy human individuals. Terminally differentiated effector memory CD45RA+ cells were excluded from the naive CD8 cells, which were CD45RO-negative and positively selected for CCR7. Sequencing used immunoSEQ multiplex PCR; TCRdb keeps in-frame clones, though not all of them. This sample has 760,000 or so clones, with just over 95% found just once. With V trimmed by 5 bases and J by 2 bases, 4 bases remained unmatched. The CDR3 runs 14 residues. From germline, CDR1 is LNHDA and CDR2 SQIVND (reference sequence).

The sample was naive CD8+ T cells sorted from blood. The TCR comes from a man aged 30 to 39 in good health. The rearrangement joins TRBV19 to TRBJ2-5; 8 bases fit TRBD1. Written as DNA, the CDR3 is TGTGCCAGTAGTCCCGGACAGGGACAAGAGACCCAGTACTTC. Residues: CASSPGQGQETQYF.